This TCR beta chain was recorded in a study of molecular identifiers for immune sequencing clone quantification. This CDR3 contains 13 residues. The V end was cut by 4 bases, the J end by 14 bases, with 15 bases between. Germline V CDR1 and CDR2: SGHTA, FQGNSA. Study-level points and caveats: For effector cells, clones above 20 RNA copies held over 97% of molecules; for naive cells, under 1%.

For bulk TCR libraries, previously described methods and listed TCR primers were used. TCRdb processed the PCR reads anew with MiXCR; each CDR3 protein has one entry. The repertoire holds around 54,000 distinct CDR3 sequences, with under 30% as singletons. This clonotype appeared many times. Its antigen remains unidentified. Every naive CD8 library was made from between about 17,000 and 1,100,000 sorted cells with 10%, 30% or 50% RNA. The chain couples TRBV7-2 to TRBJ1-6, with D unresolved. Specimen: naive CD8+ T cells from blood, with Jurkat cell RNA spiked in. Subset noted: FACS-sorted CD8+CD4-CCR7+CD45RA+ naive T cells. The origin of this receptor is a human donor in good health. Some libraries in this study had Jurkat cell RNA spiked in. This CDR3 reads CASSYPPNWALHF. The DNA of the CDR3 is TGTGCCAGCAGCTACCCACCCAATTGGGCCCTCCACTTT.